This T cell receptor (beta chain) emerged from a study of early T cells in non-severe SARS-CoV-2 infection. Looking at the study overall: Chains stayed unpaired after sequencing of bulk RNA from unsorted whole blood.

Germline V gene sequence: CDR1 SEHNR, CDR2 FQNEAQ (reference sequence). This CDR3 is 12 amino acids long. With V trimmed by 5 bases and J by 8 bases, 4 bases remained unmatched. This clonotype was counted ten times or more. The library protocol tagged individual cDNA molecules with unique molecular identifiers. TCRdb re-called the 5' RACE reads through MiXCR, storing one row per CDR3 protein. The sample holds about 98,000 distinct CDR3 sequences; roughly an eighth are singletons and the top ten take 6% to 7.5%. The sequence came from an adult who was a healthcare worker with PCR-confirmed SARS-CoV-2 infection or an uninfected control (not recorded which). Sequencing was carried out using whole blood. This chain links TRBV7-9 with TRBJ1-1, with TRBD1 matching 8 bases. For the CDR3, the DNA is TGTGCCAGCAGCCCAGGGGGCGCCGAAGCTTTCTTT. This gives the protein CASSPGGAEAFF. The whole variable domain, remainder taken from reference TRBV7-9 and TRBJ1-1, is DTGVSQNPRHKITKRGQNVTFRCDPISEHNRLYWYRQTLGQGPEFLTYFQNEAQLEKSRLLSDRFSAERPKGSFSTLEIQRTEQGDSAMYLCASSPGGAEAFFGQGTRLTVV.